Listed below are T cell receptor beta chains from one sample, sequenced in a study of response to subunit inactivated influenza vaccine. TCRdb reprocessed the RT-PCR reads via MiXCR and lists one record per CDR3 protein. The table shows hundreds of thousands of distinct CDR3 sequences, with under 20% occurring only once. Sequenced material: PBMCs from blood, taken 5 to 6 days after vaccination. The receptors shown here come from a man aged 50 or older who received an inactivated influenza vaccine. Each CDR3 is given with its conserved first and last residue. The order of the fields is J gene, clone size, D gene, V gene, CDR3 protein, CDR3 DNA. The D gene is left open where the match is weak. Clone size is not always given. Where it is, it says once, few, many or a class for expanded clones.

>TRBJ1-1|-|-|TRBV29-1
CSAGVFGGNTEAFF
TGCAGCGCTGGGGTTTTTGGCGGGAACACTGAAGCTTTCTTT
>TRBJ2-5|-|-|TRBV5-1
CASSLANSEQETQYF
TGCGCCAGCAGCTTGGCCAATAGCGAACAAGAGACCCAGTACTTC
>TRBJ2-7|few|-|TRBV21-1
CASSRVGCEQYF
TGTGCCAGCAGCCGAGTGGGGTGCGAGCAGTACTTC
>TRBJ2-1|many|-|TRBV5-1
CASSLSSVEQFF
TGCGCCAGCAGCTTGTCTAGCGTTGAGCAGTTCTTC
>TRBJ1-1|-|-|TRBV7-8
CASSITGEAFF
TGTGCCAGCAGCATCACGGGTGAAGCTTTCTTT
>TRBJ2-5|-|-|TRBV12-3/TRBV12-4
CASTPGRQETQYF
TGTGCCAGCACCCCAGGGAGGCAAGAGACCCAGTACTTC
>TRBJ2-2|-|-|TRBV4-2
CASSVTGTRGSGELFF
TGTGCCAGCAGTGTCACCGGGACACGCGGCTCCGGGGAGCTGTTTTTT
>TRBJ2-3|-|TRBD2|TRBV27
CASSATSLYSTDTQYF
TGTGCCAGCAGTGCGACTAGCCTTTATAGCACAGATACGCAGTATTTT
>TRBJ2-2|-|TRBD2|TRBV4-3
CASSQGGGGLTGELFF
TGCGCCAGCAGCCAAGGCGGGGGGGGGCTCACCGGGGAGCTGTTTTTT
>TRBJ2-7|once|TRBD1|TRBV11-2
CASSSGRWTGDQYF
TGTGCCAGCAGCTCCGGAAGGTGGACAGGGGACCAGTACTTC